This TCR beta chain derives from a study of blood T cell repertoires in COVID-19 (dated by TCRdb to about 2020). For context, the study as a whole: The collaborator samples originated in the United States, Italy and Spain and spanned the acute and convalescent phases of COVID-19. Deeply sampled blood TCRbeta repertoires from subjects exposed to, actively infected with, or recovered from COVID-19 were included in the dataset. The repertoires were made available in a free public database intended to serve as a resource for research on the immune response to SARS-CoV-2. The prospective study material was composed of cDNA or gDNA derived from T cells, B-cell-depleted T cells, or PBMCs. A de-identified subject ID, COVID-19 status, age in years and sex were almost always included in the sample metadata. The samples were drawn from two sources: the first 160 participants of the ongoing ImmuneRACE study, and 1,254 subjects contributed by 6 global collaborators. HLA class I and class II types, where available, came from metadata supplied by the sample provider rather than from assay-based typing. Broader findings and caveats from the paper: Clinical and demographic metadata were provided uncurated, with the amount varying by source and participant.

In its sample, this clone was seen once. The clone's antigen remains unknown. Base qualities are not recorded, but no much larger clone differs from it by a single base. From cysteine to phenylalanine, the CDR3 is 14 amino acids long. Of the read, only the CDR3 DNA is kept; its 42 bases are in frame from base 1. Trimming accounts for 8 bases at V and 6 bases at J, while the number of junction bases matched to no gene is 9. The germline V gene supplies CDR1 MDHEN and CDR2 SYDVKM. At one collaborating source in Seattle, patients were enrolled during active infection and were followed longitudinally through the course of disease. Collaborating institutions collected whole blood in K2EDTA tubes following their own protocols. For TCRbeta analysis, collaborators shipped samples as frozen whole blood, isolated PBMCs, or DNA extracted from either of those sample types. The immunoSEQ Assay, a bias-controlled multiplex PCR, was used to amplify TCRbeta CDR3 regions from genomic DNA. As for the original processing: The number of nucleated cells in each sample was estimated by amplification of reference gene primers within the assay. To quantify the absolute abundance of each unique TCRbeta CDR3 rearrangement, sequence reads were collapsed and filtered. For each sample, productive Simpson clonality was calculated as the square root of Simpson's diversity index across productive rearrangements. Here the immuneACCESS table is served through TCRdb, limited to in-frame sequences with V and J called. Missing clones are a known gap in these copies; in checked studies unresolved V genes cover under half, and the rest lacks a known reason. D and trimming come from the DNA, and the V and J calls and clone size come from that table. In this sample the table shows under 200,000 clones, approximately 91% of which occur a single time. The top ten hold approximately 4.6% of the sample.

Recombination joined TRBV28 with TRBJ2-2; 7 nucleotides in the junction match TRBD1. The TCR sequence derives from a man aged 18 to 35 with COVID-19, enrolled during active disease. Sequenced input: peripheral blood. The nucleotide sequence reads as follows: TGTGCCAGCTCAGAATACAGGGGTGCCGGGGAGCTGTTTTTT. Its amino acids are CASSEYRGAGELFF.